The sequence of this T cell receptor beta chain was determined in a study of chronic HIV infection and antiretroviral therapy. This clonotype was detected only once. An end of the junction does not agree with germline; a read error may underlie this. TCRdb independently ran MiXCR on the 5' RACE reads; one entry per CDR3 protein. The table includes 39,000 or so distinct CDR3 sequences, approximately 7.4% detected once. The sample consisted of peripheral blood. This sequence was found in an adult who had HIV and had not received antiretroviral therapy, or was an uninfected healthy control (not recorded which).

CDR3 DNA sequence: TGTGCCAGCAGTTTATCGGCTGGTGCGGTTGAGAGGGACTTC. Amino acids: CASSLSAGAVERDF. The chain couples TRBV27 to TRBJ2-1; TRBD2 is a possible D gene (5 bases). CDR1 and CDR2 from the germline V gene are MNHEY and SMNVEV (reference sequence). The CDR3 covers 14 residues.